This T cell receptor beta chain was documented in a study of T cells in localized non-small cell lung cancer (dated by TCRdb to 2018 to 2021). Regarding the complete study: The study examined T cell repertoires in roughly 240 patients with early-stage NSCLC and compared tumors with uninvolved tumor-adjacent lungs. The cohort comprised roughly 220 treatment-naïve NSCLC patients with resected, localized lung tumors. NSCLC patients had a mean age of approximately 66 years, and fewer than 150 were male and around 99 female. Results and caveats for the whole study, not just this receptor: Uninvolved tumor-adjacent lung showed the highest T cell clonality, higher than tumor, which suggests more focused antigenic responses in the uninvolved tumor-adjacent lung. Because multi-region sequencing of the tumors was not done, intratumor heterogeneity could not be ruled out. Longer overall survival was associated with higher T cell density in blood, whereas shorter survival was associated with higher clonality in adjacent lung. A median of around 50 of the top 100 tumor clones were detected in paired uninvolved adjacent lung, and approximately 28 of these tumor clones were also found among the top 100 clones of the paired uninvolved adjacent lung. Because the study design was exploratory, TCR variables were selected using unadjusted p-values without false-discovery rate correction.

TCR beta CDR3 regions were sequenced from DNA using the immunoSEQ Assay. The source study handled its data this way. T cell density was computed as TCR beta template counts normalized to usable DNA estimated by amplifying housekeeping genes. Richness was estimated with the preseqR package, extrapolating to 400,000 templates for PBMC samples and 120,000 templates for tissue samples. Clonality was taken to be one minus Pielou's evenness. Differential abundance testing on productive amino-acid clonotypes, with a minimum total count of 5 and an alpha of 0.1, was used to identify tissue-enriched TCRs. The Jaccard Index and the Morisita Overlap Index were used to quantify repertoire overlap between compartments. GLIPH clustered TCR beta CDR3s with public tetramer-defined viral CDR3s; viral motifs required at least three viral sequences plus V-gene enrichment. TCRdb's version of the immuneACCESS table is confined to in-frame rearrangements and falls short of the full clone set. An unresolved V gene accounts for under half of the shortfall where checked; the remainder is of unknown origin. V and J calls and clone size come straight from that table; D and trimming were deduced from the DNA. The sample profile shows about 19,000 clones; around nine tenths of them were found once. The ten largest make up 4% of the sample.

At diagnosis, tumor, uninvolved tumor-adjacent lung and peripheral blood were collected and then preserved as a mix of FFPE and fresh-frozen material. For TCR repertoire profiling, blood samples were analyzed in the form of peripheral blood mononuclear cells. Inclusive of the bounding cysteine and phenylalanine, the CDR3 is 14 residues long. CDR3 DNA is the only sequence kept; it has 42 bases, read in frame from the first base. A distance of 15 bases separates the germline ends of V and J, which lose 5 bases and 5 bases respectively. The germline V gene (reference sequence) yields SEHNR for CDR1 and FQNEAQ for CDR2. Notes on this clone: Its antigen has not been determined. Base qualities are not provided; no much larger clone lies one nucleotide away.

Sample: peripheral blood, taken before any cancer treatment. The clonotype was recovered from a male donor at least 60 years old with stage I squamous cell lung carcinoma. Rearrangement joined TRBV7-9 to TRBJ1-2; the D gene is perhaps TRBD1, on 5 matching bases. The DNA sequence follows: TGTGCCAGCAGCCCCGGGGGAGATACGTATGGCTACACCTTC. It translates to CASSPGGDTYGYTF.